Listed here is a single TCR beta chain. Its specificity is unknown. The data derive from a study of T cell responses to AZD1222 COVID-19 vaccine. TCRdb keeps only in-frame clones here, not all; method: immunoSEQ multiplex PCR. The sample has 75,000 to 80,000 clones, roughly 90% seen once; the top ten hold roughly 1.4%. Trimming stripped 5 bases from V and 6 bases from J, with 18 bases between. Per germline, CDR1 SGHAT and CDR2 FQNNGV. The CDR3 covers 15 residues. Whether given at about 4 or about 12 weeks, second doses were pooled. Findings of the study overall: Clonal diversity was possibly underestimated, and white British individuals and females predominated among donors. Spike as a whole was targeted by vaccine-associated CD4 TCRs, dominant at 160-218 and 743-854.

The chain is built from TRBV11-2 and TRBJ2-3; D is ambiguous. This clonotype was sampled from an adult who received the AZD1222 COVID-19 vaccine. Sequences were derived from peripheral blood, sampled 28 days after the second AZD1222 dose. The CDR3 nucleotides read TGTGCCAGCAGCCCTCCTGTAGGAAATGGCGATACGCAGTATTTT. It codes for CASSPPVGNGDTQYF.